This T cell receptor (beta chain) was recorded in a study of T cell repertoires in ileal Crohn's disease. Overall study: About half of patients got postoperative therapy: under 12 thiopurines, approximately 18 anti-TNF.

To note about this clone: Its target is unknown.

Profiling relied on immunoSEQ multiplex PCR, and the TCRdb table lists in-frame clones only, not all of them. The table shows about 15,000 clones, with 60% occurring only once. Regarding the study as a whole: Endoscopic recurrence occurred in every patient whose clonality exceeded 26.8%. Mucosal expansions were suggested to be mainly CD8 T cells.

The V gene lost 6 bases and the J gene lost 7 bases, with 18 bases spanning the gap. Germline CDR1 and CDR2: SQVTM and ANQGSEA. The CDR3 sequence is 13 residues long. V gene TRBV29-1 combines with J gene TRBJ1-2; D unclear. The specimen sequenced was ileal tissue. This clonotype originated in an adult with Crohn's disease. CDR3 bases: TGCAGCGTGGGTTCCCGGGATTATCGTGGCTACACCTTC. It yields the protein CSVGSRDYRGYTF.